These T cell receptor beta chains were read from a single sample in a study of blood T cells in healthy people across ages. Via MiXCR, TCRdb re-called the 5' RACE reads, giving one row per CDR3 protein. The sample holds about 1.4 million distinct CDR3 sequences, approximately 60% seen once. Specimen: blood. All receptors come from a man in his late teens or twenties in good health. CDR3s include the opening cysteine and the closing phenylalanine or tryptophan. The order of the fields is V gene, D gene, clone size, J gene, CDR3 length, CDR3 protein, CDR3 DNA. A D gene is named only where the DNA matches it firmly. Not all rows give a size; the values are once, few, many and, for expanded clones, a class.

v_call: TRBV9
d_call: NA
clone_size: NA
j_call: TRBJ2-3
cdr3_length: 14
cdr3_aa: CASSVGVRGDTQYF
cdr3_nt: TGTGCCAGCAGCGTAGGAGTGAGGGGGGATACGCAGTATTTT

v_call: TRBV28
d_call: NA
clone_size: once
j_call: TRBJ1-4
cdr3_length: 16
cdr3_aa: CASSSRPGRFNEKLFF
cdr3_nt: TGTGCCAGCAGTTCCCGACCGGGCCGCTTTAATGAAAAACTGTTTTTT

v_call: TRBV6-6
d_call: NA
clone_size: once
j_call: TRBJ1-1
cdr3_length: 13
cdr3_aa: CATRTEGGAEAFF
cdr3_nt: TGTGCCACCCGGACGGAGGGGGGGGCCGAAGCTTTCTTT

v_call: TRBV29-1
d_call: NA
clone_size: few
j_call: TRBJ2-7
cdr3_length: 13
cdr3_aa: CSVVEGTVYEQYF
cdr3_nt: TGCAGCGTTGTTGAGGGTACGGTCTACGAGCAGTACTTC

v_call: TRBV15
d_call: TRBD2
clone_size: many
j_call: TRBJ2-7
cdr3_length: 15
cdr3_aa: CATSRTAGGSYEQYF
cdr3_nt: TGTGCCACCAGCAGAACAGCGGGGGGGTCCTACGAGCAGTACTTC

v_call: TRBV5-1
d_call: TRBD1
clone_size: NA
j_call: TRBJ2-7
cdr3_length: 16
cdr3_aa: CASSLVLTGPSYEQYF
cdr3_nt: TGCGCCAGCAGCTTGGTCCTGACAGGGCCATCCTACGAGCAGTACTTC

v_call: TRBV20-1
d_call: NA
clone_size: once
j_call: TRBJ1-6
cdr3_length: 16
cdr3_aa: CSARDSSFSYNSPLHF
cdr3_nt: TGCAGTGCTAGAGATAGTTCCTTCTCCTATAATTCACCCCTCCACTTT

v_call: TRBV7-8
d_call: NA
clone_size: NA
j_call: TRBJ1-2
cdr3_length: 14
cdr3_aa: CASSLTRGPYGYTF
cdr3_nt: TGTGCCAGCAGCTTAACCCGGGGCCCCTATGGCTACACCTTC

v_call: TRBV5-1
d_call: TRBD2
clone_size: few
j_call: TRBJ2-1
cdr3_length: 15
cdr3_aa: CASSSTSESYNEQFF
cdr3_nt: TGCGCCAGCAGCTCCACTAGCGAGTCCTACAATGAGCAGTTCTTC

v_call: TRBV2
d_call: NA
clone_size: NA
j_call: TRBJ2-1
cdr3_length: 13
cdr3_aa: CAKNPTNYNEQFF
cdr3_nt: TGTGCCAAAAATCCGACGAACTATAATGAGCAGTTCTTC

v_call: TRBV4-1
d_call: NA
clone_size: few
j_call: TRBJ2-5
cdr3_length: 16
cdr3_aa: CASSQVQGFGGETQYF
cdr3_nt: TGCGCCAGCAGCCAAGTACAGGGCTTTGGGGGAGAGACCCAGTACTTC

v_call: TRBV29-1
d_call: NA
clone_size: NA
j_call: TRBJ2-3
cdr3_length: 14
cdr3_aa: CSVTGTEDTDTQYF
cdr3_nt: TGCAGCGTAACCGGGACGGAGGATACAGATACGCAGTATTTT

v_call: TRBV25-1
d_call: TRBD2
clone_size: NA
j_call: TRBJ2-5
cdr3_length: 20
cdr3_aa: CASSARSGRETGTSQETQYF
cdr3_nt: TGTGCCAGCAGTGCACGGTCGGGACGGGAGACCGGGACTAGCCAAGAGACCCAGTACTTC

v_call: TRBV11-2
d_call: NA
clone_size: NA
j_call: TRBJ2-1
cdr3_length: 16
cdr3_aa: CASSLDLAFGGDEQFF
cdr3_nt: TGTGCCAGCAGCTTAGATTTGGCTTTCGGAGGAGATGAGCAGTTCTTC

v_call: TRBV5-1
d_call: TRBD2
clone_size: NA
j_call: TRBJ2-7
cdr3_length: 15
cdr3_aa: CASSLVPAGDYEQYF
cdr3_nt: TGCGCCAGCAGCTTGGTCCCAGCGGGGGACTACGAGCAGTACTTC

v_call: TRBV29-1
d_call: NA
clone_size: many
j_call: TRBJ2-1
cdr3_length: 14
cdr3_aa: CSTNREWTYNEQFF
cdr3_nt: TGCAGCACTAACCGGGAGTGGACCTACAATGAGCAGTTCTTC

v_call: TRBV14
d_call: NA
clone_size: NA
j_call: TRBJ2-5
cdr3_length: 15
cdr3_aa: CASSQAITLDETRYF
cdr3_nt: TGTGCCAGCAGCCAAGCTATTACCTTAGACGAGACCCGGTACTTC

v_call: TRBV4-1
d_call: TRBD2
clone_size: NA
j_call: TRBJ2-1
cdr3_length: 14
cdr3_aa: CASSPIGGVGEQFF
cdr3_nt: TGCGCCAGCAGCCCCATCGGGGGGGTTGGGGAGCAGTTCTTC

v_call: TRBV7-9
d_call: TRBD1
clone_size: NA
j_call: TRBJ2-7
cdr3_length: 14
cdr3_aa: CASRGTGIIYEQYF
cdr3_nt: TGTGCCAGCAGAGGGACAGGGATCATCTACGAGCAGTACTTC

v_call: TRBV6-5
d_call: TRBD2
clone_size: NA
j_call: TRBJ2-2
cdr3_length: 13
cdr3_aa: CASGSGRAGELFF
cdr3_nt: TGTGCCAGCGGGAGCGGGAGGGCCGGGGAGCTGTTTTTT

v_call: TRBV7-2
d_call: NA
clone_size: NA
j_call: TRBJ2-7
cdr3_length: 14
cdr3_aa: CASSLDWRSYEQYF
cdr3_nt: TGTGCCAGCAGCCTAGACTGGCGTTCCTACGAGCAGTACTTC

v_call: TRBV5-1
d_call: NA
clone_size: NA
j_call: TRBJ2-7
cdr3_length: 13
cdr3_aa: CASSWDLKDEQYF
cdr3_nt: TGCGCCAGCAGCTGGGACTTAAAGGACGAGCAGTACTTC